Only one count was recorded for the clone carrying this TCR beta chain. This sample is part of a study of brain metastases from non-small cell lung cancer. Measured with immunoSEQ multiplex PCR; TCRdb has only the in-frame clones, and not every one. In the table there are about 4,400 clones, around 84% of which are singletons. CDR3 size: 16 residues. J was trimmed by 1 base and V by 0 bases; bases with no gene match: 2. CDR1 is MNHEY and CDR2 is SVGEGT in the germline V gene. This clonotype was sampled from a donor over 35 with non-small cell lung cancer. This chain uses TRBV6-2 or TRBV6-3 with TRBJ2-3; TRBD2 matches 9 bases. Specimen: tumor-adjacent normal tissue. CDR3 protein: CASSYSEREGTDTQYF. Written as DNA, the CDR3 is TGTGCCAGCAGTTACTCTGAGCGGGAGGGCACAGATACGCAGTATTTT.